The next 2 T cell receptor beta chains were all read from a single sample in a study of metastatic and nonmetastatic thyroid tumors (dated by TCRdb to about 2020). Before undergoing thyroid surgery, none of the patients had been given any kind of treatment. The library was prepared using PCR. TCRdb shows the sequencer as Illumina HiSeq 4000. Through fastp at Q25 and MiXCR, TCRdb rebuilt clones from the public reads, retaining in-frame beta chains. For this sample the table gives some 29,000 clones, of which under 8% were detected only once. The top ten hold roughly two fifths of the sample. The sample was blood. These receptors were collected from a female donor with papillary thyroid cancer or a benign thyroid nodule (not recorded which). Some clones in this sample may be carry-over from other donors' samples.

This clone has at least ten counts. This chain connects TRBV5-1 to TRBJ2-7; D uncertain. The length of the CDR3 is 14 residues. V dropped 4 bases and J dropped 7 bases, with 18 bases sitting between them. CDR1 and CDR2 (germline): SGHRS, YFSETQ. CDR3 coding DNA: TGCGCCAGCAGCATGAGTAGTTTCGGTAGGGAGCAGTACTTC. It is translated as CASSMSSFGREQYF.

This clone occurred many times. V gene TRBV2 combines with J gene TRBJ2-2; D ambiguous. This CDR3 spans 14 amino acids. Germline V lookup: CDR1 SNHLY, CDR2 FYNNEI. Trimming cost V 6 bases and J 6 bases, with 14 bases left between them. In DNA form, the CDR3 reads TGTGCCAGCAGCGCCACGATGGGTGCCGGGGAGCTGTTTTTT. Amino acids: CASSATMGAGELFF.